This T cell receptor beta chain was sequenced during a study of PD-1 blockade in classical Hodgkin lymphoma. In its sample, this clone was seen once. The CDR3 loop spans 13 amino acids. Germline CDR1 and CDR2: LGHNT and FRNRAP. V trimming: 1 base; J trimming: 7 bases; junction bases outside the gene matches: 2. This sample's time point: newly diagnosed, previously untreated cHL patient sample. Assay used: immunoSEQ multiplex PCR; TCRdb lists only in-frame clones, some missing. The repertoire holds roughly 20,000 clones, with roughly 94% as singletons. This receptor was taken from a human donor with classical Hodgkin lymphoma. The rearrangement joins TRBV12-5 to TRBJ1-2; TRBD1 agrees at 8 bases. Sequences were obtained from peripheral blood mononuclear cells (PBMCs). The CDR3 is CASGLGDRRGYTF. CDR3 DNA sequence: TGTGCTAGTGGTTTGGGGGACAGGCGTGGCTACACCTTC. Looking up the rest from reference TRBV12-5 and TRBJ1-2 gives the full variable domain: DARVTQTPRHKVTEMGQEVTMRCQPILGHNTVFWYRQTMMQGLELLAYFRNRAPLDDSGMPKDRFSAEMPDATLATLKIQPSEPRDSAVYFCASGLGDRRGYTFGSGTRLTVV.